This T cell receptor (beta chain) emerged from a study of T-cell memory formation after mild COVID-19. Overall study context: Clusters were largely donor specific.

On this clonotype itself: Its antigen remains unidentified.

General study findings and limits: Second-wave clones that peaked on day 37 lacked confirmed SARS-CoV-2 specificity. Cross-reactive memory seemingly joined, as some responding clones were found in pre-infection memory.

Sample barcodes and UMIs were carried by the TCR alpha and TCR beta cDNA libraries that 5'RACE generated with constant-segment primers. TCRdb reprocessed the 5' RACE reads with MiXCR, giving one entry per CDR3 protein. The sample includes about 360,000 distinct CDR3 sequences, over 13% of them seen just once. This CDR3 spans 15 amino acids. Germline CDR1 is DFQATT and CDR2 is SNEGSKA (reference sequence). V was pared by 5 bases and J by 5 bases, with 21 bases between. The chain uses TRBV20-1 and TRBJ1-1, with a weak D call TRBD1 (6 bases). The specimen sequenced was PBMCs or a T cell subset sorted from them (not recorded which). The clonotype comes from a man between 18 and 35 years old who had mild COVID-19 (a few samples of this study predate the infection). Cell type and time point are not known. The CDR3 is CSAPRGGGFETEAFF. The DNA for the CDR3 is TGCAGTGCTCCCCGTGGAGGGGGGTTTGAGACTGAAGCTTTCTTT.